This paragraph covers one T cell receptor (beta chain) sequence. As yet, its antigen is unknown. This record belongs to a study of T-cell reconstitution after alpha-beta-depleted transplantation in children. Study findings and constraints: T-cell numbers and diversity one year post-transplant derived largely from freshly generated T cells. The origin of high day-60 TCRbeta diversity in some patients lay in surviving recipient T cells and thymic progenitors. Expanded graft clones, several hundred of them, were reportedly the source of alpha-beta T cells about two months after transplant.

A library of TCRbeta sequences, prepared with unique molecular identifiers, was generated. Via MiXCR, TCRdb re-called the PCR reads, giving one row per CDR3 protein. The table has about 980,000 distinct CDR3 sequences, about 29% seen once. The germline V and J ends were trimmed by 4 bases and 5 bases, with 10 bases remaining between them. The CDR3 spans 13 residues. The germline V gene has CDR1 SGHAT and CDR2 FQNNGV. Sequenced here: PBMCs, mostly from graft donor cells, sampled 360 days after TCRalphabeta/CD19-depleted stem cell transplant. The clonotype originates from a boy younger than two who had a stem cell transplant for SCID, so the T cells may come from the graft donor. The chain has TRBV11-2 and TRBJ2-3; no firm D call. This chain's CDR3 is CASSSDTLDTQYF. The CDR3 coding sequence is TGTGCCAGCAGCTCCGACACCTTAGATACGCAGTATTTT.